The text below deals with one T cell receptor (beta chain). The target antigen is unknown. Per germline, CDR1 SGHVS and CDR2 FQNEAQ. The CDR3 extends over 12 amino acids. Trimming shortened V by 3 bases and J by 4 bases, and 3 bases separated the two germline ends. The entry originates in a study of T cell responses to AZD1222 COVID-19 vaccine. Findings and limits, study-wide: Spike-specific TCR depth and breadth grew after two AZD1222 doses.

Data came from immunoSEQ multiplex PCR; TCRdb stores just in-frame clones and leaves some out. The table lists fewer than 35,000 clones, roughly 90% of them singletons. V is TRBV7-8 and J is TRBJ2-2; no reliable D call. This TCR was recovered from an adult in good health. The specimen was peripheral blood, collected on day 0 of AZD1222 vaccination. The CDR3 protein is CASSFITGELFF. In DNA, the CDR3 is TGTGCCAGCAGCTTCATCACCGGGGAGCTGTTTTTT. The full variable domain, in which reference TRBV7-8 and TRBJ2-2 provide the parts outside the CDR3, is GAGVSQSPRYKVAKRGQDVALRCDPISGHVSLFWYQQALGQGPEFLTYFQNEAQLDKSGLPSDRFFAERPEGSVSTLKIQRTQQEDSAVYLCASSFITGELFFGEGSRLTVL.